A single sample gave rise to the 15 T cell receptor beta chains below, sequenced in a study of T cells after posttransplantation cyclophosphamide. Sequenced by immunoSEQ multiplex PCR; TCRdb stores in-frame clones only, minus some. The repertoire consists of about 17,000 clones, none detected only once. Treatment was busulfan-fludarabine conditioning, a marrow graft, and cyclophosphamide on days +3 and +4. The material sequenced was PBMCs, taken after allogeneic stem cell transplant with posttransplant cyclophosphamide. These receptor sequences come from a female patient younger than 45 who received an allogeneic stem cell transplant from a related donor, was CMV-positive, and had no GVHD. Some T cells here may be from the graft donor.

Many counts were recorded for this clone. The chain combines TRBV28 with TRBJ2-3, with 12 bases fitting TRBD2. Unmatched junction bases numbered 6, after V lost 0 bases and J lost 5 bases. The length of the CDR3 is 17 residues. Germline lookup yields CDR1 MDHEN and CDR2 SYDVKM. The CDR3, as DNA: TGTGCCAGCAGTTTATGGAGACTAGCGGGAGAAAAAGATACGCAGTATTTT. This codes for CASSLWRLAGEKDTQYF. The variable domain in full, completed from reference TRBV28 and TRBJ2-3, reads DVKVTQSSRYLVKRTGEKVFLECVQDMDHENMFWYRQDPGLGLRLIYFSYDVKMKEKGDIPEGYSVSREKKERFSLILESASTNQTSMYLCASSLWRLAGEKDTQYFGPGTRLTVL.

The sample holds many counts of this clone. The CDR3 here is CASSGTSQETQYF. The CDR3 DNA follows: TGTGCCAGTAGTGGGACTAGTCAAGAGACCCAGTACTTC. The V call is TRBV19, the J call TRBJ2-5, with TRBD2 matching 8 bases. The CDR3 is made up of 13 amino acids. Germline V gene sequence: CDR1 LNHDA, CDR2 SQIVND (reference sequence). With V trimmed by 5 bases and J by 2 bases, 1 base remained unmatched. The entire variable domain, with the rest obtained from reference TRBV19 and TRBJ2-5, is as follows: DGGITQSPKYLFRKEGQNVTLSCEQNLNHDAMYWYRQDPGQGLRLIYYSQIVNDFQKGDIAEGYSVSREKKESFPLTVTSAQKNPTAFYLCASSGTSQETQYFGPGTRLLVL.

This clone has a count of ten or more. This rearrangement joins TRBV4-2 to TRBJ1-2, with D possibly being TRBD1 (6 bases). Germline CDR1 is LGHNA and CDR2 is YNFKEQ. The length of the CDR3 is 22 residues. Trimming took off 2 bases at V and 1 base at J, with 32 bases between the two ends. The CDR3 here is CASSQNRLTPLVRQVVNYGYTF. In DNA, the CDR3 is TGTGCCAGCAGCCAAAATCGACTAACTCCACTAGTTAGACAGGTGGTTAACTATGGCTACACCTTC.

The table lists this clone with many counts. This sequence joins TRBV5-5 and TRBJ2-7, with unresolved D. The CDR3 length is 13 residues. Germline V lookup: CDR1 SGHKS, CDR2 YYEKEE (reference sequence). The ends were cut back, 1 base at V and 3 bases at J, with 8 bases in the middle. The CDR3 sequence: CASSLYFFYEQYF. The CDR3 region has the DNA TGTGCCAGCAGCTTGTACTTTTTCTACGAGCAGTACTTC.

V usage is TRBV7-2 and J usage is TRBJ2-5, with a possible D match to TRBD2 (5 bases). The end of the DNA is better explained by TRBJ2-7, so the J call may be wrong. This CDR3 is 15 amino acids long. The germline V gene encodes CDR1 SGHTA and CDR2 FQGNSA. CDR3 nucleotide sequence: TGTGCCAGCAGCTTAGCGGGAGACCCAGTCTACGAGCAGTACTTC. It specifies CASSLAGDPVYEQYF.

This clone was observed at least ten times. CDR3 sequence (DNA): TGCAGCACCCGGCGGGACGTAGAAGCTTTCTTT. This translates into CSTRRDVEAFF. The chain has TRBV29-1 and TRBJ1-1, with D maybe TRBD1 (5 bases). From germline, CDR1 is SQVTM and CDR2 ANQGSEA. The V gene lost 8 bases and the J gene lost 8 bases, with 15 bases spanning the gap. This CDR3 region has 11 residues.

This clone was detected ten times or more. The rearrangement uses TRBV10-1 and TRBJ2-2, with 7 bases that match TRBD1. Germline loops: CDR1 WNHNN, CDR2 SYGVQD (reference sequence). With 3 bases clipped from V and 6 bases from J, the junction kept 7 bases outside the gene matches. This CDR3 contains 15 residues. CDR3 nucleotide sequence: TGCGCCAGCAGTGACGAGGGGGCTAACCCCGGGGAGCTGTTTTTT. This translates into CASSDEGANPGELFF.

This clone has a count of ten or more. The chain is built from TRBV11-2 and TRBJ1-4; D unresolved. CDR3 size: 12 residues. The germline V gene has CDR1 SGHAT and CDR2 FQNNGV. The ends were cut back, 4 bases at V and 13 bases at J, with 13 bases in the middle. CDR3 amino acids: CASSSPAGRLFF. The CDR3 nucleotides read TGTGCCAGCAGCTCCCCGGCGGGTAGACTGTTTTTT.

At least ten counts were recorded for this clone. This sequence joins TRBV28 and TRBJ1-1, with D maybe TRBD1 (5 bases). V lost 2 bases and J 3 bases, leaving 10 bases between the germline ends. The CDR3 sequence is 14 residues long. Per the germline V gene, CDR1 is MDHEN and CDR2 is SYDVKM. The CDR3 spells CASSLLGRYTEAFF. DNA for the CDR3: TGTGCCAGCAGTTTACTGGGGCGGTACACTGAAGCTTTCTTT.

This clone showed up many times. This chain links TRBV5-1 with TRBJ1-1, with TRBD1 identical over 8 bases. V lost 4 bases and J lost 1; bases outside the gene matches: 6. In germline, CDR1 is SGHRS, CDR2 YFSETQ. This CDR3 comprises 15 residues. CDR3: CASSTGQGGNTEAFF. CDR3 nucleotide sequence: TGCGCCAGCAGCACTGGACAGGGTGGGAACACTGAAGCTTTCTTT. The variable domain in full, with the rest retrieved from reference TRBV5-1 and TRBJ1-1, is KAGVTQTPRYLIKTRGQQVTLSCSPISGHRSVSWYQQTPGQGLQFLFEYFSETQRNKGNFPGRFSGRQFSNSRSEMNVSTLELGDSALYLCASSTGQGGNTEAFFGQGTRLTVV.

This clone is medium-sized. The chain uses TRBV19 and TRBJ1-5; tentatively, D is TRBD1 (5 bases). The CDR3 runs to 17 residues. V dropped 7 bases and J dropped 0 bases, with 19 bases sitting between them. Germline V CDR1 and CDR2: LNHDA, SQIVND (reference sequence). The CDR3 loop reads CASNPTGLRYSNQPQHF. For the CDR3, the DNA is TGTGCCAGTAACCCGACGGGACTTCGATATAGCAATCAGCCCCAGCATTTT.

This clone was observed many times. This chain uses TRBV7-9 with TRBJ1-3; D not resolved. Germline V gives CDR1 SEHNR, CDR2 FQNEAQ (reference sequence). V lost 1 base to trimming and J lost 4 bases, with 14 bases between them. This CDR3 is built from 16 residues. CDR3 residues: CASSLGPTLSGNTIYF. The CDR3 DNA reads TGTGCCAGCAGCTTAGGCCCGACACTTTCAGGAAACACCATATATTTT.

There are many counts of this clone. V and J are TRBV27 and TRBJ1-2, with 8 bases matching TRBD1. The trim removed 6 bases at V and 4 bases at J, leaving 13 bases unmatched. The CDR3 spans 16 residues. Germline V CDR1 and CDR2: MNHEY, SMNVEV (reference sequence). CDR3 DNA: TGTGCCAGCAGACAAAGTAGCCCGACAGGGGCCTATGGCTACACCTTC. This codes for CASRQSSPTGAYGYTF.

This clone was picked up many times. The chain is built from TRBV7-3 and TRBJ2-5, with 7 positions matching TRBD1. Trimming took 5 bases from V and 4 from J; bases not matched to a gene: 7. CDR1 SGHTA and CDR2 FQGTGA come from the germline V gene. The CDR3 length is 14 residues. The CDR3 here is CASSPQGQGETQYF. CDR3 DNA sequence: TGTGCCAGCAGCCCACAGGGGCAGGGAGAGACCCAGTACTTC.

This clone was recorded many times. The V gene is TRBV6-6, the J gene TRBJ2-5; 8 bases map to TRBD1. The ends lost 2 bases at V and 2 bases at J; junction bases unmatched: 4. This CDR3 region has 15 residues. CDR1 is MNHNY, CDR2 SVGAGI, per germline (reference sequence). DNA for the CDR3: TGTGCCAGCAGTTACCGACAGGGGCGTCAAGAGACCCAGTACTTC. Translating it yields CASSYRQGRQETQYF.